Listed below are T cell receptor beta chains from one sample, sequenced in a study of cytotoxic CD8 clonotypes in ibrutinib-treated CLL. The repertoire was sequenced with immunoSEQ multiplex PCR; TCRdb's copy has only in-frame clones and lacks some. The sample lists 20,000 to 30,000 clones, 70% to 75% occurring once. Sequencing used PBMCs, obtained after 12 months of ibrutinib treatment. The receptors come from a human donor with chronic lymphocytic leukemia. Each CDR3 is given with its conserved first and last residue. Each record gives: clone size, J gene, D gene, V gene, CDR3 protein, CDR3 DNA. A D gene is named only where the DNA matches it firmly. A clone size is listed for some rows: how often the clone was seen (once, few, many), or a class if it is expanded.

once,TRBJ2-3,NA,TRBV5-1,CASSPYVRTSTDTQYF,TGCGCCAGCAGTCCTTATGTCCGGACTAGCACAGATACGCAGTATTTT
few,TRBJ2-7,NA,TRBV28,CASSTQGSYEQYF,TGTGCCAGCAGTACGCAGGGTTCCTACGAGCAGTACTTC
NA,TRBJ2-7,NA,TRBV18,CASSPTSLGEQYF,TGTGCCAGCTCCCCAACGAGCTTAGGAGAGCAGTACTTC
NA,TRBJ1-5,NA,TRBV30,CAWNGRSDQPQHF,TGTGCCTGGAATGGGAGATCGGATCAGCCCCAGCATTTT
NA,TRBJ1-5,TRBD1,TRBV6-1,CASSEVGGRGRPQHF,TGTGCCAGCAGTGAAGTAGGGGGCAGGGGACGGCCCCAGCATTTT
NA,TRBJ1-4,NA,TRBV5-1,CASSLHGVDANEKLFF,TGCGCCAGCAGCTTGCACGGGGTGGACGCGAATGAAAAACTGTTTTTT
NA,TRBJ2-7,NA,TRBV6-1,CASSDWYEQYF,TGTGCCAGCAGTGATTGGTACGAGCAGTACTTC
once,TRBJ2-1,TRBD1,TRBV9,CASSGRTGGLVEQFF,TGTGCCAGCAGCGGCAGGACAGGGGGGTTGGTGGAGCAGTTCTTC
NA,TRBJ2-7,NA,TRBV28,CASSSFRDNLSYEQYF,TGTGCCAGCAGTTCCTTCCGGGACAATTTGTCCTACGAGCAGTACTTC
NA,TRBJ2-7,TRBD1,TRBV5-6,CASSYRDRGFGYEQYF,TGTGCCAGCAGCTACCGGGACAGGGGATTCGGCTACGAGCAGTACTTC
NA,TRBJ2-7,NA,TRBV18,CASSGTGPLGLEQYF,TGTGCCAGCTCGGGAACCGGGCCCCTTGGTCTAGAGCAGTACTTC
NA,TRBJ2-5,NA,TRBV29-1,CSVEGGGKETQYF,TGCAGCGTTGAAGGTGGCGGGAAAGAGACCCAGTACTTC
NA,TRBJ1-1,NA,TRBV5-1,CATLGGRRSPNTEAFF,TGCGCCACCCTGGGAGGGCGTAGATCCCCGAACACTGAAGCTTTCTTT
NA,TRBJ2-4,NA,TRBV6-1,CASSGSLIAQNIQYF,TGTGCCAGCAGTGGTTCGTTAATCGCCCAAAACATTCAGTACTTC
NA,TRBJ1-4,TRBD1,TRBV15,CATSRDLTGDEKLFF,TGTGCCACCAGCAGAGATTTGACAGGGGATGAAAAACTGTTTTTT
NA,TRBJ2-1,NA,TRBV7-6,CASSTDRTEQFF,TGTGCCAGCAGCACAGACAGAACTGAGCAGTTCTTC
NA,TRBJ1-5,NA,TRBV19,CASRSLPVRGLQPQHF,TGTGCCAGTAGATCCCTCCCGGTTCGGGGGCTTCAGCCCCAGCATTTT
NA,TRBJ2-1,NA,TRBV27,CASSRDGSSYNEQFF,TGTGCCAGCAGTAGGGACGGAAGCTCCTACAATGAGCAGTTCTTC
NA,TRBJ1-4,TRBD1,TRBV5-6,CASSELQGAGEKLFF,TGTGCCAGCAGCGAATTACAGGGGGCAGGTGAAAAACTGTTTTTT
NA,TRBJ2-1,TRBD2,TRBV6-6,CASSYAAGGPAGEQFF,TGTGCCAGCAGTTACGCAGCGGGGGGGCCTGCAGGTGAGCAGTTCTTC
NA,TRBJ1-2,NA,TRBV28,CATIASGEGGQNYGYTF,TGTGCCACCATAGCCTCGGGGGAGGGGGGACAAAACTATGGCTACACCTTC
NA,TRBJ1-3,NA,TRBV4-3,CASSQEATPRSISGNTIYF,TGCGCCAGCAGCCAAGAGGCCACACCACGGTCCATCTCTGGAAACACCATATATTTT
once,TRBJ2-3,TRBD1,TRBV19,CASSGQGAIEDTQYF,TGTGCCAGTAGTGGTCAGGGGGCTATTGAAGATACGCAGTATTTT
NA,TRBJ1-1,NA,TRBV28,CASSPTRTANTEAFF,TGTGCCAGCAGTCCCACCCGGACGGCGAACACTGAAGCTTTCTTT
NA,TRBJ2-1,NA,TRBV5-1,CASSLAPAGHQSSYNEQFF,TGCGCCAGCAGCTTGGCCCCCGCGGGGCACCAGAGCTCCTACAATGAGCAGTTCTTC
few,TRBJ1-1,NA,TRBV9,CASSVEGAYTEAFF,TGTGCCAGCAGCGTAGAAGGGGCCTACACTGAAGCTTTCTTT
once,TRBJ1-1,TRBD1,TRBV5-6,CASSLQGATEAFF,TGTGCCAGCAGCTTGCAGGGGGCTACTGAAGCTTTCTTT
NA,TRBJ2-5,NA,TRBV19,CASSTSSKETQYF,TGTGCCAGTAGTACTTCCTCGAAAGAGACCCAGTACTTC
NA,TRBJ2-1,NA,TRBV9,CASSPRTGRSSYNEQFF,TGTGCCAGCAGCCCGCGAACGGGACGGAGCTCCTACAATGAGCAGTTCTTC
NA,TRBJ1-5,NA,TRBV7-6,CASSLGTGNQPQHF,TGTGCCAGCAGCTTAGGGACAGGCAATCAGCCCCAGCATTTT
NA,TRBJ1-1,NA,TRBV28,CASRTAGRVETEAFF,TGTGCCAGCAGAACCGCGGGGAGGGTAGAGACTGAAGCTTTCTTT
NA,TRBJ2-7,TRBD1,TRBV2,CASKGTGWYEQYF,TGTGCCAGCAAGGGGACAGGGTGGTACGAGCAGTACTTC
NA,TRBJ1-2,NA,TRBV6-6,CASSYGSGGRDGYTF,TGTGCCAGCAGTTACGGGTCGGGGGGGCGTGACGGCTACACCTTC
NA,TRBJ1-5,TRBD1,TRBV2,CASRRDRASNQPQHF,TGTGCCAGCAGGAGGGACAGGGCTAGCAATCAGCCCCAGCATTTT
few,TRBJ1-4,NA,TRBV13,CASSLTSGRSEKLFF,TGTGCCAGCAGCTTAACAAGTGGGAGGAGTGAAAAACTGTTTTTT
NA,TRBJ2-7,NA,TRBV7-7,CASSKMDGSSYEQYF,TGTGCTAGCTCCAAGATGGACGGAAGCTCCTACGAGCAGTACTTC
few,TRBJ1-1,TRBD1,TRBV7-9,CASSSQGKNTEAFF,TGTGCCAGCAGCTCACAGGGGAAGAACACTGAAGCTTTCTTT
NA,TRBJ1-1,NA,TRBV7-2,CASSLVWGIRNTEAFF,TGTGCCAGCAGCTTAGTCTGGGGCATAAGGAACACTGAAGCTTTCTTT
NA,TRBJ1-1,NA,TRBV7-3,CASSLRGHTEAFF,TGTGCCAGCAGCTTACGGGGGCACACTGAAGCTTTCTTT
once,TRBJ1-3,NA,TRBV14,CASSPSLGGRGNTIYF,TGTGCCAGCAGCCCCAGCTTGGGAGGTCGCGGAAACACCATATATTTT
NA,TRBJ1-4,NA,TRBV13,CASSDGGSTNEKLFF,TGTGCCAGCAGCGATGGGGGGTCAACTAATGAAAAACTGTTTTTT
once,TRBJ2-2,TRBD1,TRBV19,CATLDRDNTGELFF,TGTGCCACCCTTGACAGGGATAACACCGGGGAGCTGTTTTTT
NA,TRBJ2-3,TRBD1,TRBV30,CAWSPGTADTDTQYF,TGTGCCTGGAGTCCTGGGACAGCCGACACAGATACGCAGTATTTT
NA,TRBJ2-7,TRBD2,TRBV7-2,CASTSVSGGVYEQYF,TGTGCCAGCACCTCCGTTAGCGGGGGGGTCTACGAGCAGTACTTC
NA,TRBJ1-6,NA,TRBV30,CAWSMGDTSYNSPLHF,TGTGCCTGGAGTATGGGAGATACCTCCTATAATTCACCCCTCCACTTT
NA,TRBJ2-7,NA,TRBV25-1,CASSESGGSYEQYF,TGTGCCAGCAGTGAATCTGGGGGATCCTACGAGCAGTACTTC
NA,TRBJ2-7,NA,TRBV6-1,CASRGINEQYF,TGTGCCAGCAGGGGTATCAACGAGCAGTACTTC
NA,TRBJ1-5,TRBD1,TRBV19,CASSMTGTFNQPQHF,TGTGCCAGTAGTATGACAGGGACCTTTAATCAGCCCCAGCATTTT
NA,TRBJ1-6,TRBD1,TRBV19,CASRTGTGNSPLHF,TGTGCCAGTAGAACCGGGACAGGGAATTCACCCCTCCACTTT
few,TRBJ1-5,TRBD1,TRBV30,CAWSGQGPQHF,TGTGCCTGGAGTGGACAGGGGCCCCAGCATTTT
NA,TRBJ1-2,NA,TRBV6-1,CASTPGRAGYGYTF,TGTGCCAGCACCCCGGGCCGGGCGGGCTATGGCTACACCTTC
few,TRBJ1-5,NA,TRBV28,CASWPWQSNQPQHF,TGTGCCAGCTGGCCCTGGCAGTCCAATCAGCCCCAGCATTTT
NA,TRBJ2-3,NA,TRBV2,CAKSRSTDTQYF,TGTGCCAAATCGCGTAGCACAGATACGCAGTATTTT
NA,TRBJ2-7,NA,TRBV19,CASSSTGTPYEQYF,TGTGCCAGTAGCTCGACCGGGACTCCCTACGAGCAGTACTTC
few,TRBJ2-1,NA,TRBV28,CASSLGQQGGQFF,TGTGCCAGCAGTTTAGGCCAACAGGGTGGGCAGTTCTTC